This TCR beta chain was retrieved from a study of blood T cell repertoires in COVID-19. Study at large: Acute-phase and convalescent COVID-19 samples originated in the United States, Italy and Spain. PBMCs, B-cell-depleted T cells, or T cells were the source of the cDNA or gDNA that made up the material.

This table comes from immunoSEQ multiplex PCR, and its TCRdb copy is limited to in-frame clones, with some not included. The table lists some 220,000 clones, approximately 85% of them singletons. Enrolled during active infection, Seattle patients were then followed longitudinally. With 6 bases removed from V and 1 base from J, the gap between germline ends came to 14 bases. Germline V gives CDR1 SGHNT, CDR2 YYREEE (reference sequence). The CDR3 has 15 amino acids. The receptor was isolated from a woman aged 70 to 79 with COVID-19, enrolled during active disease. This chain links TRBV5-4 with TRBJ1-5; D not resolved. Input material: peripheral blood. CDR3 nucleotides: TGTGCCAGCACCGTCGACCCGGGAAGCAATCAGCCCCAGCATTTT. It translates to CASTVDPGSNQPQHF.